This T cell receptor (beta chain) is drawn from a study of T cell changes during pregnancy in multiple sclerosis. This clone was counted once. Generated by immunoSEQ multiplex PCR, the TCRdb table keeps only in-frame clones and is missing some. Among about 40,000 clones listed, 88% were seen once. The sequence was obtained from a female donor with multiple sclerosis, enrolled in a pregnancy study. The material sequenced was CD8+ T cells from peripheral blood mononuclear cells, taken in the first trimester of pregnancy.

The CDR3 sequence is CASSIGLQPQHF. The CDR3 DNA follows: TGTGCCAGTAGTATAGGGCTTCAGCCCCAGCATTTT. This chain connects TRBV19 to TRBJ1-5; D unresolved. Trimming shortened V by 1 base and J by 6 bases, and 4 bases separated the two germline ends. CDR3 length: 12 residues. Germline V gene sequence: CDR1 LNHDA, CDR2 SQIVND (reference sequence).